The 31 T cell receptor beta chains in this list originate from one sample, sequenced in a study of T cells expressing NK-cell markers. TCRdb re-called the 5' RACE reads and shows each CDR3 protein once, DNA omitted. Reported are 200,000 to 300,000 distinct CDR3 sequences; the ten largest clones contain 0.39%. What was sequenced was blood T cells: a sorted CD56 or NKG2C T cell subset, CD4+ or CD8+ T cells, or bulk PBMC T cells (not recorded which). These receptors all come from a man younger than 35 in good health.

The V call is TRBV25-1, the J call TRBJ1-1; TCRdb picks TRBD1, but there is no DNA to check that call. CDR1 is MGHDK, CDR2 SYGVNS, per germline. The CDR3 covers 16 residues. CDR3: CASRGTGGRFNTEAFF.

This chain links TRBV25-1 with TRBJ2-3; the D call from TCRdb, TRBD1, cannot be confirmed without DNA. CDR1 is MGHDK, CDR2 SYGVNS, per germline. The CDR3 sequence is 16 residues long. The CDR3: CASSEGGRGLIDTQYF.

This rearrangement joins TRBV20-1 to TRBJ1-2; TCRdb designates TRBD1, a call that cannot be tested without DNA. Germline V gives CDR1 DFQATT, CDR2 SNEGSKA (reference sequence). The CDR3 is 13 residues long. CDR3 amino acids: CSAAPGPVYGYTF.

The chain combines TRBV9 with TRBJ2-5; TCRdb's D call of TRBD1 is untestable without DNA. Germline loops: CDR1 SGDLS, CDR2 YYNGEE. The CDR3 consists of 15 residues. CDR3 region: CGSSSGQGRGETQYF.

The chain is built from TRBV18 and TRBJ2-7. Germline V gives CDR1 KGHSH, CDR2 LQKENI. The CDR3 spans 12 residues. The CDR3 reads CASSPSTYEQYF.

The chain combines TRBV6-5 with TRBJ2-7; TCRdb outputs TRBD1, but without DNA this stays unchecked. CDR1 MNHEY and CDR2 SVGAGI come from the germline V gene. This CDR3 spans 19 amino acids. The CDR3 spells CASSSEQGSRRGFLYEQYF.

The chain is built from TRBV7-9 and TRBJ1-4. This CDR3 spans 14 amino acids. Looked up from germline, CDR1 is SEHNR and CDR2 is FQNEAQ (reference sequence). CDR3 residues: CASSFGATNEKLFF.

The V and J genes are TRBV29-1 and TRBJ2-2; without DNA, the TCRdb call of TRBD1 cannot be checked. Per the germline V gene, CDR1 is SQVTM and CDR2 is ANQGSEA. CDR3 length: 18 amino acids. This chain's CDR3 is CSASLLGGAGPNTGELFF.

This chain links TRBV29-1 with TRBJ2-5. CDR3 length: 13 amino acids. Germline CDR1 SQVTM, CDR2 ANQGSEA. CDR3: CSATLLGLKTQYF.

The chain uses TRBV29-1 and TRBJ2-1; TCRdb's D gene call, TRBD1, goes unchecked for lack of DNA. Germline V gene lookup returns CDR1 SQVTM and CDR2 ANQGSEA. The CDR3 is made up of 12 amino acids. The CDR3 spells CSVDPDRGEQFF.

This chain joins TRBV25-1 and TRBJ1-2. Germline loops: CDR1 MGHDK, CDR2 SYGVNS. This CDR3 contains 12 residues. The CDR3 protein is CASSEGYYGYTF.

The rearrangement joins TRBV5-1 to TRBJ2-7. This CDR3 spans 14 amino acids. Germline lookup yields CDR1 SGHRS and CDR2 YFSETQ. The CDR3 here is CASSLPGVEGEQYF.

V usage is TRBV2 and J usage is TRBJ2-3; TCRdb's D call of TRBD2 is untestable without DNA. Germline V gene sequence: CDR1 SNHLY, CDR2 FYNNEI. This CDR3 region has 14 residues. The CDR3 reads CASRPSGITDTQYF.

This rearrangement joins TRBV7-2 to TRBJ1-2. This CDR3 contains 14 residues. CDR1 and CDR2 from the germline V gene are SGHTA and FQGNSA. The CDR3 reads CASSPGQRDYGYTF.

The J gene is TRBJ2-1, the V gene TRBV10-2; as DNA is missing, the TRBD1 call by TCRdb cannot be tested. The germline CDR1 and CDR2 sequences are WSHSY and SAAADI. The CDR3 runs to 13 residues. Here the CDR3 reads CASSEAGRGEQFF.

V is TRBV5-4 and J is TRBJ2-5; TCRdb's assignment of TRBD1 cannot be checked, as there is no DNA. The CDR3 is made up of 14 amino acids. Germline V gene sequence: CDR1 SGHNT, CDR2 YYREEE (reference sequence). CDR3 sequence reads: CASSRWGDVQTQYF. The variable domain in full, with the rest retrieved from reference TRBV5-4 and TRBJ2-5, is ETGVTQSPTHLIKTRGQQVTLRCSSQSGHNTVSWYQQALGQGPQFIFQYYREEENGRGNFPPRFSGLQFPNYSSELNVNALELDDSALYLCASSRWGDVQTQYFGPGTRLLVL.

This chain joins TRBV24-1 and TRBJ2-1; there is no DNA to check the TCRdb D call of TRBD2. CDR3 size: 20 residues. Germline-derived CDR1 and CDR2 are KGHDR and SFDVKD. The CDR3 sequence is CATSDSLLTSGSQGNNEQFF.

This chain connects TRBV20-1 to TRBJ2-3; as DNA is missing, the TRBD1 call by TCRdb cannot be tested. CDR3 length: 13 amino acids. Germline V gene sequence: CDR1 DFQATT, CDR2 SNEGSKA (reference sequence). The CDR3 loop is CSAGRRGTDTQYF.

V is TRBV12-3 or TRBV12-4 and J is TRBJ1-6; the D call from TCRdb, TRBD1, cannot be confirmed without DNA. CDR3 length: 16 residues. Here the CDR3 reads CASSLRGPIYNSPLHF.

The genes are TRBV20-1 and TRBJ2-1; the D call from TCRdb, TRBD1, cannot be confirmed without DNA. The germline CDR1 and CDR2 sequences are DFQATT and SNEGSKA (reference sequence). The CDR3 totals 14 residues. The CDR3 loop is CSAGGPGPGNEQFF.

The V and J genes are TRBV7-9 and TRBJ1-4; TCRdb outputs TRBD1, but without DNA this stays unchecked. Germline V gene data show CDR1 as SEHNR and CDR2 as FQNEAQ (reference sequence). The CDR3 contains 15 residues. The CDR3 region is CASSRGDRGGEKLFF.

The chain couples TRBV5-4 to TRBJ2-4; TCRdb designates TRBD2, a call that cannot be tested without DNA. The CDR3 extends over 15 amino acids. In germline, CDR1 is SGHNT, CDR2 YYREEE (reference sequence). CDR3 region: CASSSEAGSNRIQYF. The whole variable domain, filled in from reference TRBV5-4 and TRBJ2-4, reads ETGVTQSPTHLIKTRGQQVTLRCSSQSGHNTVSWYQQALGQGPQFIFQYYREEENGRGNFPPRFSGLQFPNYSSELNVNALELDDSALYLCASSSEAGSNRIQYFGAGTRLSVL.

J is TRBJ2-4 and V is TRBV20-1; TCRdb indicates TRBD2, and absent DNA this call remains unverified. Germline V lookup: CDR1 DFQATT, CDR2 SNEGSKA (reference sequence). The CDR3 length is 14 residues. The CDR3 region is CSARRWAGGSFQYF.

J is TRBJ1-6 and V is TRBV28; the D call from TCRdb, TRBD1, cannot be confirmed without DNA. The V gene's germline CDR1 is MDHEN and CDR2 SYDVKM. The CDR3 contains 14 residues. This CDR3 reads CASTLGKGNSPLHF.

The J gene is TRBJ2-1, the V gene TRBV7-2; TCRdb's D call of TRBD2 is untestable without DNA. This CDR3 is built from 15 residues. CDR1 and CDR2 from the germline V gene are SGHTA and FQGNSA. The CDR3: CASSRTGTNYNEQFF.

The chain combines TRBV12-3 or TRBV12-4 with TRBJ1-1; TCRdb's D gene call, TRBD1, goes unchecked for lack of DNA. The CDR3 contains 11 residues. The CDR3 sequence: CASRGDTEAFF.

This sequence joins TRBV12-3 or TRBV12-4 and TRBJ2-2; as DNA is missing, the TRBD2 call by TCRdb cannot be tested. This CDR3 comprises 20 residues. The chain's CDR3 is CASRDLPGLAGGKNTGELFF.

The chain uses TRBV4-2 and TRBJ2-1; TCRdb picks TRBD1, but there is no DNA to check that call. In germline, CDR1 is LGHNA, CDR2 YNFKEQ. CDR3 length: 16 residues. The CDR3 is CASSQPSGLGPIEQFF.

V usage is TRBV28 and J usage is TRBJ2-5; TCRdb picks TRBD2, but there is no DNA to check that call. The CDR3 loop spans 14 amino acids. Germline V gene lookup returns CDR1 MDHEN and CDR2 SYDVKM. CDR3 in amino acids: CASSFPRVQETQYF.

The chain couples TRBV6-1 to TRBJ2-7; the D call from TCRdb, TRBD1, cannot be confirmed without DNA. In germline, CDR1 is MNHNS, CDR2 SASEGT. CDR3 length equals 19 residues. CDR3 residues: CASSATGTGGPNKGYEQYF.

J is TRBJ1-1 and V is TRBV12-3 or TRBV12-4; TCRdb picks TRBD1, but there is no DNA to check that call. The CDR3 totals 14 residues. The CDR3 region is CASSSPTRATEAFF.